This TCR beta chain was retrieved from a study of immune characterization of retroperitoneal liposarcoma. The length of the CDR3 is 14 residues. Trimming stripped 5 bases from V and 4 bases from J, with 14 bases between. A single record per CDR3 protein comes from TCRdb applying MiXCR to the PCR reads. The sample contains over 10,000 distinct CDR3 sequences, roughly 47% of which appear only once. The sequencing input was tumor tissue. The origin of this receptor is a female donor with retroperitoneal liposarcoma. The V and J genes are TRBV12-3 or TRBV12-4 and TRBJ1-2; a possible D gene is TRBD1 (5 bases). CDR3 DNA sequence: TGTGCCAGCAGTCCTCCGGGACGTAGCTATGGCTACACCTTC. Its protein is CASSPPGRSYGYTF.